Listed below are T cell receptor beta chains from one sample, sequenced in a study of control samples from healthy donors and cancer patients. Clones were sequenced by immunoSEQ multiplex PCR, and TCRdb holds only the in-frame ones, with some missing. Among around 96,000 clones listed, approximately 93% were seen once. The sequenced sample consisted of blood. Receptors originate from a man between 18 and 35 years old in good health. Each CDR3 is given with its conserved first and last residue. The D gene is left open where the match is weak. Rows give clone size only sometimes, using once, few, many, or a class for an expanded clone.

J gene: TRBJ1-2
V gene: TRBV6-2/TRBV6-3
clone size: .
D gene: .
CDR3 protein: CASSYPGHSILGYGYTF
CDR3 DNA: TGTGCCAGCAGTTACCCCGGACACAGCATTCTGGGGTATGGCTACACCTTC

J gene: TRBJ2-1
V gene: TRBV5-1
clone size: once
D gene: TRBD1
CDR3 protein: CASSPLTGQGAGEQFF
CDR3 DNA: TGCGCCAGCAGCCCTCTCACGGGACAGGGGGCTGGTGAGCAGTTCTTC

J gene: TRBJ1-1
V gene: TRBV6-5
clone size: .
D gene: .
CDR3 protein: CASGPQLLGTEAFF
CDR3 DNA: TGTGCCAGCGGCCCACAGCTTTTGGGCACTGAAGCTTTCTTT

J gene: TRBJ1-5
V gene: TRBV12-3/TRBV12-4
clone size: .
D gene: .
CDR3 protein: CASSLNSDQPQHF
CDR3 DNA: TGTGCCAGCAGTTTAAATTCCGACCAGCCCCAGCATTTT

J gene: TRBJ2-7
V gene: TRBV7-9
clone size: few
D gene: .
CDR3 protein: CASSPSSYEQYF
CDR3 DNA: TGTGCCAGCAGCCCCAGCTCCTACGAGCAGTACTTC

J gene: TRBJ1-2
V gene: TRBV18
clone size: .
D gene: .
CDR3 protein: CASSPDASGGYTF
CDR3 DNA: TGTGCCAGCTCACCCGATGCGTCCGGTGGCTACACCTTC

J gene: TRBJ1-4
V gene: TRBV5-5
clone size: .
D gene: .
CDR3 protein: CASSLERTNEKLFF
CDR3 DNA: TGTGCCAGCAGCTTGGAAAGAACTAATGAAAAACTGTTTTTT

J gene: TRBJ2-7
V gene: TRBV5-6
clone size: .
D gene: .
CDR3 protein: CASSFTRDGVYEQYF
CDR3 DNA: TGTGCCAGCAGCTTTACCCGGGACGGAGTATACGAGCAGTACTTC

J gene: TRBJ2-5
V gene: TRBV4-1
clone size: .
D gene: .
CDR3 protein: CASGDRRKETQYF
CDR3 DNA: TGCGCCAGCGGAGACCGGAGGAAAGAGACCCAGTACTTC

J gene: TRBJ2-7
V gene: TRBV30
clone size: .
D gene: .
CDR3 protein: CAWSGAGSYEQYF
CDR3 DNA: TGTGCCTGGAGTGGGGCGGGTTCCTACGAGCAGTACTTC

J gene: TRBJ1-1
V gene: TRBV5-8
clone size: once
D gene: .
CDR3 protein: CASSPGVVVYTEAFF
CDR3 DNA: TGTGCCAGCAGCCCCGGGGTCGTGGTGTACACTGAAGCTTTCTTT

J gene: TRBJ1-3
V gene: TRBV3-1/TRBV3-2
clone size: .
D gene: .
CDR3 protein: CASSQGRLQINSGNTIYF
CDR3 DNA: TGTGCCAGCAGCCAAGGTCGACTACAGATCAACTCTGGAAACACCATATATTTT

J gene: TRBJ1-4
V gene: TRBV7-9
clone size: .
D gene: TRBD1
CDR3 protein: CASSNRDREYEKLFF
CDR3 DNA: TGTGCCAGCAGTAACCGGGACAGGGAATATGAAAAACTGTTTTTT

J gene: TRBJ2-3
V gene: TRBV5-1
clone size: .
D gene: .
CDR3 protein: CASRDPGGTDTQYF
CDR3 DNA: TGCGCCAGCAGGGACCCGGGGGGCACAGATACGCAGTATTTT

J gene: TRBJ2-3
V gene: TRBV7-6
clone size: .
D gene: TRBD2
CDR3 protein: CASSLGGTSADTQYF
CDR3 DNA: TGTGCCAGCAGCTTAGGGGGGACTAGTGCAGATACGCAGTATTTT

J gene: TRBJ2-5
V gene: TRBV5-4
clone size: .
D gene: .
CDR3 protein: CASSEGQKTQYF
CDR3 DNA: TGTGCCAGCAGCGAGGGGCAAAAGACCCAGTACTTC

J gene: TRBJ1-2
V gene: TRBV27
clone size: .
D gene: .
CDR3 protein: CASNPGWGRGYTF
CDR3 DNA: TGTGCCAGCAATCCAGGCTGGGGTCGGGGCTACACCTTC

J gene: TRBJ2-3
V gene: TRBV9
clone size: .
D gene: .
CDR3 protein: CASSPGSGGSSTDTQYF
CDR3 DNA: TGTGCCAGCAGCCCTGGTAGCGGTGGCTCTAGCACAGATACGCAGTATTTT

J gene: TRBJ2-7
V gene: TRBV29-1
clone size: once
D gene: .
CDR3 protein: CSAKGGVSYEQYF
CDR3 DNA: TGCAGCGCTAAAGGGGGAGTCTCCTACGAGCAGTACTTC

J gene: TRBJ1-2
V gene: TRBV30
clone size: .
D gene: .
CDR3 protein: CAWSVQANYGYTF
CDR3 DNA: TGTGCCTGGAGTGTACAGGCTAACTATGGCTACACCTTC

J gene: TRBJ1-1
V gene: TRBV5-1
clone size: .
D gene: TRBD1
CDR3 protein: CASSTMAGGNTEAFF
CDR3 DNA: TGCGCCAGCAGCACGATGGCAGGGGGAAACACTGAAGCTTTCTTT

J gene: TRBJ1-1
V gene: TRBV5-8
clone size: .
D gene: .
CDR3 protein: CASRASGAFF
CDR3 DNA: TGTGCCAGCCGGGCAAGCGGAGCTTTCTTT

J gene: TRBJ1-3
V gene: TRBV5-5
clone size: .
D gene: .
CDR3 protein: CASSLDFGSGNTIYF
CDR3 DNA: TGTGCCAGCAGCTTGGATTTCGGCTCTGGAAACACCATATATTTT

J gene: TRBJ2-7
V gene: TRBV23-1
clone size: .
D gene: .
CDR3 protein: CASSTSGTENSYEQYF
CDR3 DNA: TGCGCCAGCAGCACCTCAGGGACCGAGAATTCCTACGAGCAGTACTTC

J gene: TRBJ1-2
V gene: TRBV6-4
clone size: .
D gene: TRBD1
CDR3 protein: CASSDFAGGGSGYTF
CDR3 DNA: TGTGCCAGCAGTGACTTCGCAGGGGGCGGATCTGGCTACACCTTC

J gene: TRBJ1-2
V gene: TRBV30
clone size: .
D gene: .
CDR3 protein: CAWSGKTVPYGYTF
CDR3 DNA: TGTGCCTGGAGTGGAAAGACAGTTCCCTATGGCTACACCTTC

J gene: TRBJ1-2
V gene: TRBV7-9
clone size: .
D gene: .
CDR3 protein: CASSLANSHGYTF
CDR3 DNA: TGTGCCAGCAGCCTGGCGAACAGTCATGGCTACACCTTC

J gene: TRBJ1-4
V gene: TRBV5-1
clone size: once
D gene: .
CDR3 protein: CASSVTGLTNEKLFF
CDR3 DNA: TGCGCCAGCAGCGTTACAGGGCTGACTAATGAAAAACTGTTTTTT

J gene: TRBJ2-7
V gene: TRBV4-1
clone size: .
D gene: TRBD1
CDR3 protein: CASSQVTRDSYEQYF
CDR3 DNA: TGCGCCAGCAGCCAAGTGACCAGGGACAGCTACGAGCAGTACTTC

J gene: TRBJ1-2
V gene: TRBV5-1
clone size: .
D gene: TRBD1
CDR3 protein: CASSSKGTGNYGYTF
CDR3 DNA: TGCGCCAGCAGCTCAAAAGGGACAGGGAACTATGGCTACACCTTC

J gene: TRBJ1-5
V gene: TRBV27
clone size: .
D gene: .
CDR3 protein: CASSFRGVGQPQHF
CDR3 DNA: TGTGCCAGCAGTTTTAGGGGGGTCGGGCAGCCCCAGCATTTT

J gene: TRBJ1-2
V gene: TRBV6-1
clone size: .
D gene: .
CDR3 protein: CASSDVTGSYGYTF
CDR3 DNA: TGTGCCAGCAGTGATGTTACAGGGAGCTATGGCTACACCTTC

J gene: TRBJ2-5
V gene: TRBV11-2
clone size: .
D gene: .
CDR3 protein: CASSLAGYQETQYF
CDR3 DNA: TGTGCCAGCAGCTTAGCTGGGTACCAAGAGACCCAGTACTTC

J gene: TRBJ1-5
V gene: TRBV7-2
clone size: once
D gene: .
CDR3 protein: CASSLGAGSNQPQHF
CDR3 DNA: TGTGCCAGCAGCTTAGGGGCAGGGTCCAATCAGCCCCAGCATTTT

J gene: TRBJ1-4
V gene: TRBV25-1
clone size: .
D gene: .
CDR3 protein: CASSGPDGRVNEKLFF
CDR3 DNA: TGTGCCAGCAGTGGCCCCGACGGGCGGGTTAATGAAAAACTGTTTTTT